The 30 T cell receptor beta chains below were found in one sample sequenced in a study of T cells in Graves' hyperthyroidism and ophthalmopathy. RNA transcripts served as the template for amplifying TCR beta CDR3 regions. RT-PCR in the first round (using the HTBI primer set) targeted the TCR CDR3. TCRdb processed the multiplex PCR reads anew with MiXCR; each CDR3 protein has one entry. The table shows hundreds of thousands of distinct CDR3 sequences, with approximately 19% occurring only once. Source material: blood. Source of these receptors: a woman between 50 and 59 years old with Graves' hyperthyroidism that later progressed to Graves' ophthalmopathy.

This clonotype was counted only a few times. The CDR3: CASSLRFDEQYF. The CDR3 nucleotides read TGTGCCAGCAGCTTACGGTTCGACGAGCAGTACTTC. The chain carries TRBV13 and TRBJ2-7; D is unresolved. The CDR3 is 12 residues long. Germline CDR1 is PRHDT and CDR2 is FYEKMQ (reference sequence). V lost 2 bases and J lost 5, with 7 bases in between.

The chain is built from TRBV24-1 and TRBJ2-5; possible D gene TRBD2, 6 bases. The length of the CDR3 is 16 residues. V lost 1 base to trimming and J lost 3 bases, with 14 bases between them. In germline, CDR1 is KGHDR, CDR2 SFDVKD. The CDR3 coding sequence is TGTGCCACCAGTGATTTTGGGGACTGGAAAAAAGAGACCCAGTACTTC. Protein product: CATSDFGDWKKETQYF.

Comments on this clonotype: One junction end disagrees with the germline gene, perhaps due to a read error. The chain couples TRBV5-8 to TRBJ2-2; tentative D call: TRBD2 (6 bases). The CDR3 sequence is 16 residues long. Per the germline V gene, CDR1 is SGHTS and CDR2 is YDEGEE. The CDR3 is CTSSPPTSVGTGELFF. As DNA, the CDR3 is TGTACCAGCAGCCCCCCGACTAGTGTTGGCACCGGGGAGCTGTTTTTT.

V gene TRBV11-2 combines with J gene TRBJ2-1, with 8 bases identical to TRBD1. V lost 5 bases, J lost 9 bases, and 9 bases stayed unmatched. From germline, CDR1 is SGHAT and CDR2 FQNNGV. The CDR3 extends over 14 amino acids. CDR3 bases: TGTGCCAGCAGCCCGTGGACAGGGTATGGTGAGCAGTTCTTC. It encodes CASSPWTGYGEQFF.

V is TRBV6-2 or TRBV6-3 and J is TRBJ1-2, with TRBD1 identical over 10 bases. V lost 3 bases, J lost 6 bases, and 4 bases stayed unmatched. The CDR3 covers 14 residues. CDR1 is MNHEY and CDR2 is SVGEGT in the germline V gene. The CDR3 spells CASSYIGQGDGYTF. CDR3 nucleotide sequence: TGTGCCAGCAGTTATATCGGACAGGGGGATGGCTACACCTTC.

This clonotype was observed many times. The rearrangement uses TRBV3-1 and TRBJ2-1; 7 nucleotides agree with TRBD2. The germline CDR1 and CDR2 sequences are LGHDT and YNNKEL (reference sequence). Trimming cost V 3 bases and J 15 bases; bases outside gene matches: 17. There are 15 residues in the CDR3. CDR3 sequence: CASSHLTSLRGPPFF. In DNA form, the CDR3 reads TGTGCCAGCAGCCACTTGACTAGCTTGCGCGGGCCGCCGTTCTTC.

This clonotype was picked up a small number of times. CDR3: CASSPWDRGSNQPQHF. Written as DNA, the CDR3 is TGTGCCAGCAGCCCTTGGGACAGGGGGAGCAATCAGCCCCAGCATTTT. This rearrangement joins TRBV6-1 to TRBJ1-5, with 11 bases lining up with TRBD1. The trim removed 6 bases at V and 1 base at J, leaving 5 bases unmatched. This CDR3 contains 16 residues. Germline CDR1 reads MNHNS; CDR2 reads SASEGT.

This clonotype was picked up a small number of times. DNA for the CDR3: TGTGCCAGCAGCCGAGATTCGTACACTGAAGCTTTCTTT. Translating gives CASSRDSYTEAFF. The chain employs TRBV6-1 and TRBJ1-1, with D hard to call. CDR1 and CDR2 from the germline V gene are MNHNS and SASEGT. The CDR3 is 13 residues long. The V and J ends lost 6 bases and 3 bases respectively, with 11 bases between them.

This clonotype appeared many times. V gene TRBV30 combines with J gene TRBJ1-1, with D perhaps matching TRBD1 (5 bases). The V end lost 3 bases, the J end lost 2 bases, and 13 bases lay between the germline ends. The CDR3 has 14 amino acids. Germline V gene data show CDR1 as GTSNPN and CDR2 as SVGIG (reference sequence). The DNA of the CDR3 is TGTGCCTGGAGCAACGGGGGGTTCAACACTGAAGCTTTCTTT. Its translation: CAWSNGGFNTEAFF.

This chain connects TRBV29-1 to TRBJ1-1; 8 nucleotides align to TRBD1. This CDR3 region has 13 residues. Germline V gene sequence: CDR1 SQVTM, CDR2 ANQGSEA. Trimming cost V 4 bases and J 5 bases; bases outside gene matches: 6. The CDR3 DNA is TGCAGCGTTGCGGTTCAGGGGGCTACTGAAGCTTTCTTT. Translation gives CSVAVQGATEAFF. The full variable domain, completed using reference TRBV29-1 and TRBJ1-1, is SAVISQKPSRDICQRGTSLTIQCQVDSQVTMMFWYRQQPGQSLTLIATANQGSEATYESGFVIDKFPISRPNLTFSTLTVSNMSPEDSSIYLCSVAVQGATEAFFGQGTRLTVV.

The chain carries TRBV3-1 and TRBJ2-2; 7 nucleotides align to TRBD2. The CDR3 is made up of 15 amino acids. Germline V gives CDR1 LGHDT, CDR2 YNNKEL (reference sequence). Trimming took 4 bases from V and 1 from J; bases not matched to a gene: 3. DNA for the CDR3: TGTGCCAGCAGCCGAGGACTAGTGAACACCGGGGAGCTGTTTTTT. It specifies CASSRGLVNTGELFF.

The sample holds a few counts of this clonotype. The J gene is TRBJ2-3, the V gene TRBV5-6, with 7 positions matching TRBD1. V lost 0 bases, J lost 5 bases, and 6 bases stayed unmatched. The CDR3 is made up of 15 amino acids. Germline V lookup: CDR1 SGHDT, CDR2 YYEEEE. The CDR3: CASSLETGHQDTQYF. For the CDR3, the DNA is TGTGCCAGCAGCTTGGAGACAGGGCATCAAGATACGCAGTATTTT.

This clonotype occurred once. This chain joins TRBV29-1 and TRBJ2-5; D gene uncertain. V dropped 4 bases and J dropped 4 bases, with 13 bases sitting between them. The CDR3 sequence is 13 residues long. CDR1 is SQVTM and CDR2 is ANQGSEA in the germline V gene. CDR3 sequence: CSVAPIGGETQYF. The CDR3 DNA sequence: TGCAGCGTTGCCCCTATTGGCGGAGAGACCCAGTACTTC.

The chain carries TRBV30 and TRBJ2-2, with a weak D call TRBD1 (8 bases). V was shortened by 8 bases and J by 7 bases, with 17 bases between the two germline ends. Germline CDR1 GTSNPN, CDR2 SVGIG (reference sequence). The CDR3 is 13 residues long. The CDR3 here is CAQRQGRGGELFF. The CDR3 coding sequence is TGTGCCCAGAGACAGGGGAGGGGCGGGGAGCTGTTTTTT.

In its sample, this clonotype was seen many times. The V gene is TRBV11-2, the J gene TRBJ2-7, with D possibly matching TRBD2 (6 bases). Trimming pared 5 bases from V and 3 bases from J, leaving 14 bases between. From germline, CDR1 is SGHAT and CDR2 FQNNGV. The CDR3 runs to 14 residues. The CDR3 here is CASSTPGLIYEQYF. The CDR3 coding sequence is TGTGCCAGCAGCACTCCGGGACTGATCTACGAGCAGTACTTC.

This sequence joins TRBV14 and TRBJ2-1; TRBD2 agrees at 10 bases. The end of the DNA aligns better with TRBJ2-7, so the J call may be wrong. Germline loops: CDR1 SGHDN, CDR2 FVKESK. The CDR3 loop spans 17 amino acids. CDR3 coding DNA: TGTGCCAGCAGCCAAGATGGTCTAGCGGGGGTAGACAATGAGCAGTACTTC. Residues: CASSQDGLAGVDNEQYF.

This clonotype was found many times. This chain links TRBV30 with TRBJ2-5; 9 bases are shared with TRBD1. V lost 3 bases to trimming and J lost 5 bases; unmatched junction nucleotides: 10. Per germline, CDR1 GTSNPN and CDR2 SVGIG (reference sequence). The CDR3 length is 15 residues. CDR3 sequence reads: CAWRGSQGARETQYF. The CDR3 DNA follows: TGTGCCTGGAGGGGTTCACAGGGGGCGCGGGAGACCCAGTACTTC.

This clonotype was counted a few times. The rearrangement uses TRBV6-1 and TRBJ1-6; 7 nucleotides agree with TRBD1. The CDR3 has 17 amino acids. Germline V CDR1 and CDR2: MNHNS, SASEGT. The V and J ends lost 5 bases and 2 bases, in that order; junction bases with no gene match: 9. CDR3 protein: CASSRTTGTTYNSPLHF. The CDR3 bases are TGTGCCAGCAGTCGTACGACAGGGACGACCTATAATTCACCCCTCCACTTT.

In the case of this clonotype: Just one base apart from a much larger clone, this may be a read error. The J gene is TRBJ2-2, the V gene TRBV3-1; no firm D call. The CDR3 covers 16 residues. The V gene's germline CDR1 is LGHDT and CDR2 YNNKEL (reference sequence). The CDR3 DNA reads TGTGCCAGCAGCCAAGGACACCTTGCGAACACCGAGGAGCTGTTTTTT. Protein product: CASSQGHLANTEELFF.

This clonotype was seen many times. This chain links TRBV6-1 with TRBJ1-1; D is unclear. V lost 5 bases to trimming and J lost 0 bases, with 10 bases between them. This CDR3 has 14 residues. CDR1 is MNHNS and CDR2 is SASEGT in the germline V gene. CDR3 loop: CASSSTRLNTEAFF. DNA of the CDR3: TGTGCCAGCAGTTCGACAAGATTGAACACTGAAGCTTTCTTT.

This clonotype was found many times. The V and J genes are TRBV6-1 and TRBJ1-2; D uncertain. V gave up 0 bases and J gave up 5 bases, with 13 bases separating them. Germline loops: CDR1 MNHNS, CDR2 SASEGT. The CDR3 extends over 15 amino acids. The DNA for the CDR3 is TGTGCCAGCAGTGAAGCGGGGTCCCCCCTGTATGGCTACACCTTC. Protein: CASSEAGSPLYGYTF.

This clonotype was detected only a few times. The chain has TRBV29-1 and TRBJ1-5, with 7 nucleotides matching TRBD1. The CDR3 is 13 residues long. The trim removed 6 bases at V and 3 bases at J, leaving 5 bases unmatched. Germline V gene lookup returns CDR1 SQVTM and CDR2 ANQGSEA. The CDR3 loop is CSVRQGDNQPQHF. The CDR3 DNA reads as TGCAGCGTCCGACAGGGCGACAATCAGCCCCAGCATTTT.

This clonotype has just a few counts. CDR3 loop: CAWTSGGGRFGQYF. The CDR3 DNA reads TGTGCCTGGACTTCCGGGGGCGGCCGATTTGGGCAGTACTTC. V usage is TRBV30 and J usage is TRBJ2-7; possibly TRBD1 or TRBD2 for D (6 bases each). This CDR3 comprises 14 residues. Germline V gene lookup returns CDR1 GTSNPN and CDR2 SVGIG (reference sequence). Trimming stripped 4 bases from V and 9 bases from J, with 22 bases between.

This clonotype was recorded many times. This sequence joins TRBV7-6 and TRBJ2-1, with D perhaps matching TRBD1 or TRBD2 (5 bases each). The germline V and J ends were trimmed by 4 bases and 7 bases, with 14 bases remaining between them. CDR1 is SGHVS and CDR2 is FNYEAQ in the germline V gene. This CDR3 is 14 amino acids long. The CDR3 reads CASSSLGVQNEQFF. DNA for the CDR3: TGTGCCAGCAGCTCTTTGGGGGTACAGAATGAGCAGTTCTTC. The entire variable domain, with the rest obtained from reference TRBV7-6 and TRBJ2-1, is as follows: GAGVSQSPRYKVTKRGQDVALRCDPISGHVSLYWYRQALGQGPEFLTYFNYEAQQDKSGLPNDRFSAERPEGSISTLTIQRTEQRDSAMYRCASSSLGVQNEQFFGPGTRLTVL.

This clonotype has only a few counts. The chain links TRBV5-1 to TRBJ2-1; 11 positions match TRBD2. The V gene end was trimmed by 9 bases and the J gene end by 7 bases; junction bases not matched to a gene: 9. This CDR3 region has 14 residues. CDR1 is SGHRS, CDR2 YFSETQ, per germline. This CDR3 is CATAIAGGLNEQFF. Written as DNA, the CDR3 is TGCGCCACCGCGATAGCGGGGGGGCTTAATGAGCAGTTCTTC. The whole variable domain, remainder taken from reference TRBV5-1 and TRBJ2-1, is KAGVTQTPRYLIKTRGQQVTLSCSPISGHRSVSWYQQTPGQGLQFLFEYFSETQRNKGNFPGRFSGRQFSNSRSEMNVSTLELGDSALYLCATAIAGGLNEQFFGPGTRLTVL.

The chain recombines TRBV6-1 with TRBJ2-7; 9 bases fit TRBD2. V lost 6 bases to trimming and J lost 0 bases; unmatched junction nucleotides: 9. CDR3 length: 16 residues. Germline V gene sequence: CDR1 MNHNS, CDR2 SASEGT. DNA of the CDR3: TGTGCCAGCAGCCTCGCGGGGGGGACAATCTCCTACGAGCAGTACTTC. As protein: CASSLAGGTISYEQYF.

This clonotype has only a few counts. The chain couples TRBV7-9 to TRBJ2-1; 8 bases align to TRBD2. The CDR3 extends over 16 amino acids. V gave up 5 bases and J gave up 3 bases; unmatched junction bases: 9. The germline V gene encodes CDR1 SEHNR and CDR2 FQNEAQ (reference sequence). CDR3 DNA sequence: TGTGCCAGCAGCCCTCGGGGAGCGGGGGTCTACAATGAGCAGTTCTTC. Protein product: CASSPRGAGVYNEQFF.

This clonotype has a count of ten or more. An end of the junction differs from the germline gene, which may be a read error. The gene calls are TRBV7-8 and TRBJ2-1, with a tentative D call TRBD1 (6 bases). The germline CDR1 and CDR2 sequences are SGHVS and FQNEAQ. The CDR3 sequence is 12 residues long. CDR3 in DNA: TGTGCCAGCATCTTACAGGGCAATGAGCAGTTCTTC. This sequence encodes CASILQGNEQFF.

This clonotype was counted at least ten times. The chain couples TRBV7-9 to TRBJ2-7; no clear D. Trimming removed 5 bases at V and 6 bases at J, with 11 bases between. Per germline, CDR1 SEHNR and CDR2 FQNEAQ (reference sequence). The CDR3 totals 12 residues. The CDR3 reads CASSPGGIEQYF. The CDR3 DNA sequence: TGTGCCAGCAGCCCAGGCGGTATCGAGCAGTACTTC.

This clonotype occurred a few times. This sequence joins TRBV6-1 and TRBJ2-5; 7 positions agree with TRBD1. CDR1 is MNHNS, CDR2 SASEGT, per germline. The CDR3 covers 13 residues. With 6 bases clipped from V and 4 bases from J, the junction kept 5 bases outside the gene matches. In DNA form, the CDR3 reads TGTGCCAGCAGGACGGACAGGCTAGAGACCCAGTACTTC. Translating gives CASRTDRLETQYF.